A single sample is the source of the 32 T cell receptor beta chains below, sequenced in a study of cytomegalovirus exposure and HLA in healthy donors. PCR was performed using 60 Vbeta and 13 Jbeta primers. Sequenced by immunoSEQ multiplex PCR; TCRdb stores in-frame clones only, minus some. The sample has 120,000 to 150,000 clones, around 79% seen once; the top ten hold 3% to 3.5%. The sample comprised PBMCs. The receptors stem from a female donor in good health and CMV-seronegative.

This chain connects TRBV5-1 to TRBJ2-1; 9 bases are a match to TRBD2. The trim removed 4 bases at V and 8 bases at J, leaving 7 bases unmatched. The CDR3 consists of 14 residues. Per germline, CDR1 SGHRS and CDR2 YFSETQ. Written as DNA, the CDR3 is TGCGCCAGCAGCCCCGGACTAGCGACCGATGAGCAGTTCTTC. This encodes CASSPGLATDEQFF.

This chain links TRBV2 with TRBJ2-5; D is undetermined. Germline V lookup: CDR1 SNHLY, CDR2 FYNNEI. Between the trimmed V and J ends, which lost 6 bases and 1 base, there was a span of 15 bases. This CDR3 has 15 amino acids. The CDR3 DNA reads TGTGCCAGCAGGGGTGCGGATCCTTTCCAAGAGACCCAGTACTTC. The encoded protein is CASRGADPFQETQYF.

This chain joins TRBV5-1 and TRBJ2-3, with a tentative D call TRBD2 (5 bases). The V end was cut by 4 bases, the J end by 6 bases, with 18 bases between. Per the germline V gene, CDR1 is SGHRS and CDR2 is YFSETQ. The CDR3 runs 15 residues. The CDR3 nucleotides are TGCGCCAGCAGCCTCGGACTCTACCTCGGGGATACGCAGTATTTT. It codes for CASSLGLYLGDTQYF.

The chain uses TRBV7-9 and TRBJ2-7, with a tentative D call TRBD1 (7 bases). The CDR3 has 14 amino acids. V was cut by 0 bases and J by 5 bases, with 11 bases left in between. The V gene's germline CDR1 is SEHNR and CDR2 FQNEAQ (reference sequence). Here the CDR3 DNA reads TGTGCCAGCAGCTTAGCGCGGAGGGGGCACGAGCAGTACTTC. Translating gives CASSLARRGHEQYF.

The J gene is TRBJ1-2, the V gene TRBV30; D remains unclear. This CDR3 contains 12 residues. Germline V CDR1 and CDR2: GTSNPN, SVGIG (reference sequence). V was pared by 0 bases and J by 5 bases, with 7 bases between. CDR3 DNA: TGTGCCTGGAGTGTACTGAATTATGGCTACACCTTC. Encoded protein: CAWSVLNYGYTF.

The chain employs TRBV7-2 and TRBJ1-1; the D is unclear. Germline V gives CDR1 SGHTA, CDR2 FQGNSA. CDR3 length: 12 amino acids. V lost 5 bases and J 9 bases, leaving 13 bases between the germline ends. CDR3 loop: CASSPGNAKAFF. The CDR3 nucleotides are TGTGCCAGCAGCCCCGGGAACGCAAAAGCTTTCTTT.

This clone was detected only a few times. The chain couples TRBV5-6 to TRBJ2-5, with a possible D match to TRBD1 (6 bases). Germline V gives CDR1 SGHDT, CDR2 YYEEEE. Trimming cost V 2 bases and J 0 bases, with 8 bases left between them. The CDR3 covers 14 residues. The CDR3 spells CASSLDRYQETQYF. For the CDR3, the DNA is TGTGCCAGCAGCTTAGACAGGTACCAAGAGACCCAGTACTTC.

V and J are TRBV5-1 and TRBJ1-4; 8 positions agree with TRBD1. This CDR3 spans 15 amino acids. Per the germline V gene, CDR1 is SGHRS and CDR2 is YFSETQ. V was clipped by 4 bases and J by 3 bases; unmatched bases: 5. CDR3 coding DNA: TGCGCCAGCAGCACCACAGGGGGGGCTAATGAAAAACTGTTTTTT. Its protein is CASSTTGGANEKLFF.

This clone was found a few times. The rearrangement uses TRBV9 and TRBJ2-6; D remains unclear. V lost 4 bases, J lost 2 bases, and 10 bases lay in between. Per the germline V gene, CDR1 is SGDLS and CDR2 is YYNGEE. The CDR3 has 15 residues. The CDR3 loop is CASSLVRAGANVLTF. The CDR3 DNA reads TGTGCCAGCAGCTTAGTCCGAGCTGGGGCCAACGTCCTGACTTTC.

The gene calls are TRBV27 and TRBJ2-1; 7 nucleotides agree with TRBD2. The CDR3 covers 16 residues. The trim removed 4 bases at V and 8 bases at J, leaving 14 bases unmatched. Germline values: CDR1 MNHEY, CDR2 SMNVEV (reference sequence). As DNA, the CDR3 is TGTGCCAGCAGTTCTCCGGGACTAACCTCGATTCATGAGCAGTTCTTC. It yields the protein CASSSPGLTSIHEQFF.

This chain joins TRBV6-6 and TRBJ2-5; 7 bases are shared with TRBD1. Germline CDR1 and CDR2: MNHNY and SVGAGI (reference sequence). After removal of 5 bases from V and 5 bases from J, the junction contained 11 bases not matched to a gene. This CDR3 has 15 amino acids. The CDR3 DNA reads as TGTGCCAGCAGTCCCCTAGGACAGGTCGGGGAGACCCAGTACTTC. Amino acid sequence: CASSPLGQVGETQYF.

J is TRBJ2-1 and V is TRBV10-3; tentatively, D is TRBD1 (6 bases). Trimming left V 4 bases short and J 8 bases short, with 9 bases between. This CDR3 is built from 12 residues. CDR1 and CDR2 (germline): ENHRY, SYGVKD. The DNA for the CDR3 is TGTGCCATCAGTGGACCAGGGGATGAGCAGTTCTTC. This gives the protein CAISGPGDEQFF.

The table lists this clone with a count of one. V and J are TRBV4-1 and TRBJ2-1; 8 bases are a match to TRBD2. CDR1 MGHRA and CDR2 YSYEKL come from the germline V gene. V shed 4 bases and J 8 bases; nucleotides not matched to a gene: 10. This CDR3 is 15 amino acids long. CDR3 in amino acids: CASSPLGLAGYEQFF. The DNA of the CDR3 is TGCGCCAGCAGCCCCCTAGGCCTAGCGGGCTATGAGCAGTTCTTC.

The chain uses TRBV4-1 and TRBJ2-5, with TRBD2 matching 13 bases. CDR3 size: 18 residues. Unmatched junction bases numbered 8, after V lost 3 bases and J lost 1 base. Germline V CDR1 and CDR2: MGHRA, YSYEKL. The CDR3 sequence: CASSHPTSGGAFQETQYF. The CDR3 DNA reads TGCGCCAGCAGCCATCCCACTAGCGGGGGGGCCTTCCAAGAGACCCAGTACTTC.

The chain employs TRBV5-1 and TRBJ2-3; D ambiguous. The V end lost 2 bases, the J end lost 5 bases, and 15 bases lay between the germline ends. The V gene's germline CDR1 is SGHRS and CDR2 YFSETQ. CDR3 length equals 15 residues. CDR3 region: CASSFEAAKIDTQYF. CDR3 coding DNA: TGCGCCAGCAGCTTTGAGGCGGCGAAGATAGATACGCAGTATTTT.

The rearrangement joins TRBV11-3 to TRBJ2-7, with 11 nucleotides matching TRBD1. Germline CDR1 and CDR2: SGHNT and YENEEA. The V gene end was trimmed by 4 bases and the J gene end by 12 bases; junction bases not matched to a gene: 5. The length of the CDR3 is 12 residues. The CDR3 DNA reads as TGTGCCAGCAGCTACCGGACAGGGGGCCTGTACTTC. It specifies CASSYRTGGLYF. Using reference TRBV11-3 and TRBJ2-7 for the parts outside the CDR3, the full variable domain is EAGVVQSPRYKIIEKKQPVAFWCNPISGHNTLYWYLQNLGQGPELLIRYENEEAVDDSQLPKDRFSAERLKGVDSTLKIQPAELGDSAVYLCASSYRTGGLYFGPGTRLTVT.

The rearrangement uses TRBV9 and TRBJ2-1; 7 bases are a match to TRBD1. Germline lookup yields CDR1 SGDLS and CDR2 YYNGEE. This CDR3 comprises 15 residues. V lost 0 bases and J lost 6; bases outside the gene matches: 6. This chain's CDR3 is CASSVGGDRANEQFF. Written as DNA, the CDR3 is TGTGCCAGCAGCGTAGGGGGAGACAGGGCCAATGAGCAGTTCTTC. Variable domain in full (rest from reference TRBV9 and TRBJ2-1): DSGVTQTPKHLITATGQRVTLRCSPRSGDLSVYWYQQSLDQGLQFLIQYYNGEERAKGNILERFSAQQFPDLHSELNLSSLELGDSALYFCASSVGGDRANEQFFGPGTRLTVL.

This clone showed up just a few times. Other nucleotide sequences from this sample produce the same CDR3. This chain links TRBV4-1 with TRBJ2-7; 8 positions agree with TRBD1. Germline lookup yields CDR1 MGHRA and CDR2 YSYEKL. The CDR3 has 14 amino acids. The junction had 9 bases not matched to a gene; V was cut back by 4 bases and J by 7 bases. CDR3 DNA: TGCGCCAGCAGCCCAGGGCAGGGGGCTGGGGAGCAGTACTTC. Translated, it gives CASSPGQGAGEQYF.

This clone was seen just once. The genes are TRBV29-1 and TRBJ2-1, with D maybe TRBD1 (7 bases). The V gene lost 8 bases and the J gene lost 7 bases, with 21 bases spanning the gap. CDR1 and CDR2 from the germline V gene are SQVTM and ANQGSEA. The CDR3 is 14 residues long. CDR3 sequence (DNA): TGCAGCACTGAGGGGCGTCAGGGGGGAAATGAGCAGTTCTTC. Protein sequence: CSTEGRQGGNEQFF.

This chain's CDR3 is CASSPYVRGLEAFF. The CDR3 region has the DNA TGTGCCAGCAGCCCCTATGTCAGGGGGCTCGAAGCTTTCTTT. V gene TRBV21-1 combines with J gene TRBJ1-1; the table's TRBD1 call for D was not verified on the DNA. TRBV21-1 represents a pseudogene. The CDR3 consists of 14 residues.

This clone appeared once. V is TRBV7-9 and J is TRBJ2-1, with TRBD2 matching over 12 bases. CDR1 is SEHNR, CDR2 FQNEAQ, per germline (reference sequence). J gave up 9 bases and V 0 bases, and 15 bases lay outside the gene matches. The length of the CDR3 is 19 residues. CDR3: CASSLAGLAGEAGFGEQFF. In DNA form, the CDR3 reads TGTGCCAGCAGCTTAGCGGGACTAGCGGGCGAGGCAGGATTCGGTGAGCAGTTCTTC. Looking up the rest from reference TRBV7-9 and TRBJ2-1 gives the full variable domain: DTGVSQNPRHKITKRGQNVTFRCDPISEHNRLYWYRQTLGQGPEFLTYFQNEAQLEKSRLLSDRFSAERPKGSFSTLEIQRTEQGDSAMYLCASSLAGLAGEAGFGEQFFGPGTRLTVL.

V is TRBV29-1 and J is TRBJ2-7; 9 bases are a match to TRBD1. Trimming cost V 0 bases and J 7 bases; bases outside gene matches: 10. The germline gives CDR1 SQVTM, CDR2 ANQGSEA. The CDR3 length is 15 residues. CDR3 DNA: TGCAGCGTTGAAGAAATCGGACAGGGGTTTAGAGAGCAGTACTTC. Its translation: CSVEEIGQGFREQYF.

The V and J genes are TRBV7-2 and TRBJ2-7; 7 positions match TRBD2. Germline V lookup: CDR1 SGHTA, CDR2 FQGNSA. V lost 0 bases and J lost 1; bases outside the gene matches: 3. This CDR3 contains 15 residues. The CDR3, as DNA: TGTGCCAGCAGCTTAGCCCCGGGAGGATCCTACGAGCAGTACTTC. Residues: CASSLAPGGSYEQYF.

This chain joins TRBV9 and TRBJ1-1; D not certain. CDR3 length: 15 amino acids. V lost 4 bases and J lost 2, with 15 bases in between. Germline assignment: CDR1 SGDLS and CDR2 YYNGEE. The chain's CDR3 is CASSTGGVANTEAFF. In nucleotides, the CDR3 is TGTGCCAGCAGCACCGGCGGTGTGGCTAACACTGAAGCTTTCTTT.

This chain's CDR3 is CASSLYSDTGDYEQYF. CDR3 nucleotides: TGTGCCAGCAGCTTATATTCCGACACCGGGGACTACGAGCAGTACTTC. The chain has TRBV11-3 and TRBJ2-7; a possible D gene is TRBD2 (5 bases). The germline gives CDR1 SGHNT, CDR2 YENEEA. V was cut by 2 bases and J by 3 bases, with 17 bases left in between. CDR3 length: 16 residues.

The chain employs TRBV5-4 and TRBJ2-7; D not resolved. Trimming pared 0 bases from V and 1 base from J, leaving 5 bases between. CDR3 size: 13 residues. CDR1 SGHNT and CDR2 YYREEE come from the germline V gene (reference sequence). DNA for the CDR3: TGTGCCAGCAGCTTGGAACAGTCCTACGAGCAGTACTTC. Encoded protein: CASSLEQSYEQYF.

This chain uses TRBV4-3 with TRBJ1-2; maybe TRBD1 (6 bases). CDR1 and CDR2 from the germline V gene are LGHNA and YSLEER. Trimming cost V 5 bases and J 6 bases, with 19 bases left between them. This CDR3 is 15 amino acids long. In nucleotides, the CDR3 is TGCGCCAGCAGCTACGGCCAGGGGATGCGGGATGGCTACACCTTC. The encoded protein is CASSYGQGMRDGYTF.

The chain combines TRBV28 with TRBJ1-2, with a tentative D call TRBD1 (5 bases). Germline-derived CDR1 and CDR2 are MDHEN and SYDVKM. The ends were cut back, 1 base at V and 0 bases at J, with 9 bases in the middle. The CDR3 extends over 15 amino acids. The CDR3 DNA reads as TGTGCCAGCAGTTTATACAGGTCAGCTAACTATGGCTACACCTTC. Encoded protein: CASSLYRSANYGYTF.

The CDR3 region has the DNA TGCAGCGTTGAAAAGTGGCAGAACACCGGGGAGCTGTTTTTT. It yields the protein CSVEKWQNTGELFF. J is TRBJ2-2 and V is TRBV29-1; D is ambiguous. The CDR3 runs 14 residues. V dropped 2 bases and J dropped 1 base, with 8 bases sitting between them. The germline V gene encodes CDR1 SQVTM and CDR2 ANQGSEA.

This rearrangement joins TRBV28 to TRBJ1-1; D is unresolved. Per the germline V gene, CDR1 is MDHEN and CDR2 is SYDVKM. The CDR3 covers 13 residues. Trimming took off 2 bases at V and 5 bases at J, with 9 bases between the two ends. The CDR3 sequence is CASSLRRRTEAFF. The CDR3, as DNA: TGTGCCAGCAGTTTACGCCGGAGGACTGAAGCTTTCTTT.

V gene TRBV10-3 combines with J gene TRBJ1-2, with D maybe TRBD1 (5 bases). The germline CDR1 and CDR2 sequences are ENHRY and SYGVKD. The V gene lost 0 bases and the J gene lost 8 bases, with 10 bases spanning the gap. The CDR3 runs 13 residues. The CDR3 spells CAISESGGVGYTF. DNA of the CDR3: TGTGCCATCAGTGAGTCGGGAGGGGTAGGCTACACCTTC.

The CDR3 loop reads CASSPPSAGGSFYEQYF. CDR3 nucleotide sequence: TGTGCCAGCAGCCCACCGTCAGCGGGGGGGTCCTTCTACGAGCAGTACTTC. The chain combines TRBV7-9 with TRBJ2-7, with 10 bases fitting TRBD2. The CDR3 covers 17 residues. The V gene's germline CDR1 is SEHNR and CDR2 FQNEAQ (reference sequence). Trimming cost V 5 bases and J 3 bases; bases outside gene matches: 13.